The next 32 T cell receptor beta chains were all read from a single sample in a study of identical twins. TCRdb analysed the 5' RACE reads with MiXCR anew, one entry per CDR3 protein. The sample consists of about 890,000 distinct CDR3 sequences, 12% of them appearing once. These sequences were also reported in another study, on yellow fever vaccine responses in identical twins.

Material: PBMCs. All receptors derive from a woman between 18 and 30 years old in good health.

This clonotype showed up many times. The junction differs from germline at one of its ends, possibly a read error. The chain carries TRBV5-1 and TRBJ1-1; TRBD1 might be the D (5 bases). Germline CDR1 is SGHRS and CDR2 is YFSETQ. The CDR3 spans 14 residues. CDR3 nucleotides: TGTGCCAGCAGCAGAGACAGACTGAACACTGAAGCTTTCTTT. Translated: CASSRDRLNTEAFF.

This sequence joins TRBV20-1 and TRBJ2-1; 11 bases map to TRBD2. Per germline, CDR1 DFQATT and CDR2 SNEGSKA (reference sequence). The V gene end was trimmed by 5 bases and the J gene end by 10 bases; junction bases not matched to a gene: 4. This CDR3 is 12 amino acids long. CDR3 in DNA: TGCAGTGCTTTGGGACTAGCGGTAGAGCAGTTCTTC. Translating it yields CSALGLAVEQFF.

There are many counts of this clonotype. This sequence joins TRBV10-3 and TRBJ1-1; weak D call: TRBD1 (6 bases). The CDR3 is 14 amino acids. CDR1 and CDR2 (germline): ENHRY, SYGVKD. The V gene lost 2 bases and the J gene lost 5 bases, with 12 bases spanning the gap. The CDR3 loop is CAISENRDGTEAFF. The CDR3 DNA follows: TGTGCCATCAGTGAGAACAGGGACGGGACTGAAGCTTTCTTT.

This chain joins TRBV20-1 and TRBJ2-3; 10 bases fit TRBD2. Germline assignment: CDR1 DFQATT and CDR2 SNEGSKA (reference sequence). The CDR3 has 15 residues. With V trimmed by 8 bases and J by 6 bases, 14 bases remained unmatched. The DNA for the CDR3 is TGCAGTCATGGGTCTAGCGGGAGTAATTCCGATACGCAGTATTTT. The encoded protein is CSHGSSGSNSDTQYF.

This clonotype turned up a few times. V and J are TRBV5-6 and TRBJ2-2; tentative D call: TRBD2 (6 bases). This CDR3 region has 14 residues. CDR1 is SGHDT and CDR2 is YYEEEE in the germline V gene. The V gene lost 0 bases and the J gene lost 6 bases, with 9 bases spanning the gap. CDR3 loop: CASSLGGLAGELFF. The CDR3 DNA reads TGTGCCAGCAGCTTGGGGGGACTTGCCGGGGAGCTGTTTTTT.

CDR3 amino acids: CSVGTGTMNTEAFF. The CDR3 region has the DNA TGCAGCGTTGGGACAGGGACTATGAACACTGAAGCTTTCTTT. The chain has TRBV29-1 and TRBJ1-1; 8 bases align to TRBD1. This CDR3 has 14 residues. Germline lookup yields CDR1 SQVTM and CDR2 ANQGSEA. J lost 0 bases, V lost 4 bases, and 4 bases had no gene match.

The CDR3 loop is CASSLDGGLYTGELFF. The DNA for the CDR3 is TGTGCCAGCAGTTTAGATGGAGGACTTTATACCGGGGAGCTGTTTTTT. The chain joins TRBV12-3 or TRBV12-4 to TRBJ2-2; D possibly corresponds to TRBD2 (5 bases). V dropped 1 base and J dropped 5 bases, with 14 bases sitting between them. The CDR3 sequence is 16 residues long.

This chain joins TRBV5-1 and TRBJ2-3; 7 nucleotides align to TRBD2. Germline loops: CDR1 SGHRS, CDR2 YFSETQ. The CDR3 runs 18 residues. After removal of 0 bases from V and 1 base from J, the junction contained 11 bases not matched to a gene. The CDR3 loop reads CASSLVVGGGPGTDTQYF. The CDR3 bases are TGCGCCAGCAGCTTGGTTGTCGGGGGAGGGCCGGGCACAGATACGCAGTATTTT.

The V call is TRBV4-1, the J call TRBJ2-7; 8 positions match TRBD1. The V segment lost 6 bases and the J segment 6 bases; nucleotides outside the gene matches: 4. The CDR3 length is 12 residues. CDR1 is MGHRA, CDR2 YSYEKL, per germline. The CDR3 region is CASRQQGVEQYV. The CDR3 region has the DNA TGCGCCAGCAGACAACAGGGGGTCGAGCAGTACGTC.

This clonotype was seen ten or more times. The chain combines TRBV27 with TRBJ1-5; D is undetermined. CDR1 is MNHEY, CDR2 SMNVEV, per germline (reference sequence). Trimming removed 6 bases at V and 5 bases at J, with 14 bases between. This CDR3 comprises 14 residues. CDR3 in amino acids: CASSPALGYQPQHF. The CDR3 coding sequence is TGTGCCAGCAGCCCCGCCCTGGGCTATCAGCCCCAGCATTTT.

There are many counts of this clonotype. The chain is built from TRBV28 and TRBJ1-5; D not resolved. V lost 3 bases to trimming and J lost 2 bases, with 11 bases between them. The CDR3 consists of 15 residues. Germline V gene sequence: CDR1 MDHEN, CDR2 SYDVKM. The CDR3 loop reads CASSLWAAGNQPQHF. Here the CDR3 DNA reads TGTGCCAGCAGTTTGTGGGCGGCAGGCAATCAGCCCCAGCATTTT. Looking up the rest from reference TRBV28 and TRBJ1-5 gives the full variable domain: DVKVTQSSRYLVKRTGEKVFLECVQDMDHENMFWYRQDPGLGLRLIYFSYDVKMKEKGDIPEGYSVSREKKERFSLILESASTNQTSMYLCASSLWAAGNQPQHFGDGTRLSIL.

Worth noting for this clonotype: Since a much larger clone is just one base distant, this may be a read error. J is TRBJ1-1 and V is TRBV12-3 or TRBV12-4; tentatively, D is TRBD1 (5 bases). CDR3 length equals 14 residues. The DNA of the CDR3 is TGTACCAGCAGTCCCGGGACGTCAAACACTGAAGCTTTCTTT. Its translation: CTSSPGTSNTEAFF.

This clonotype was seen ten or more times. The J gene is TRBJ1-1, the V gene TRBV14; D unclear. From germline, CDR1 is SGHDN and CDR2 FVKESK. The CDR3 totals 14 residues. V was shortened by 0 bases and J by 5 bases, with 10 bases between the two germline ends. The CDR3 spells CASSQDVTRTEAFF. The DNA of the CDR3 is TGTGCCAGCAGCCAAGACGTGACGAGGACTGAAGCTTTCTTT.

This clonotype has a count of ten or more. Germline is not matched at one junction end, which may reflect a read error. The genes are TRBV6-2 or TRBV6-3 and TRBJ2-1; D not certain. Germline V gene lookup returns CDR1 MNHEY and CDR2 SVGEGT. The CDR3 spans 14 residues. In nucleotides, the CDR3 is TGTGCCAGCAGTAACACCGAGACGGACCGTCGCGGTATGTTC. It is translated as CASSNTETDRRGMF.

The chain has TRBV6-1 and TRBJ2-7; 8 bases match TRBD1. The CDR3 totals 14 residues. Germline CDR1 reads MNHNS; CDR2 reads SASEGT. J lost 11 bases, V lost 2 bases, and 11 bases had no gene match. The CDR3 sequence: CASSESPRGQNKYV. The CDR3, as DNA: TGTGCCAGCAGTGAAAGTCCCAGGGGGCAAAATAAGTACGTC.

A few counts support this clonotype. This chain uses TRBV2 with TRBJ2-7, with D unclear. The CDR3 is made up of 11 amino acids. V was cut by 6 bases and J by 3 bases, with 6 bases left in between. Germline V gene lookup returns CDR1 SNHLY and CDR2 FYNNEI. CDR3 sequence reads: CASSAIYEQYF. CDR3 nucleotides: TGTGCCAGCAGCGCTATCTACGAGCAGTACTTC.

V gene TRBV12-3 or TRBV12-4 combines with J gene TRBJ2-1; D is perhaps TRBD2 (6 bases). The V end was cut by 3 bases, the J end by 9 bases, with 12 bases between. The CDR3 covers 13 residues. CDR3: CASSFNTGSEQFF. DNA of the CDR3: TGTGCCAGCAGTTTTAATACCGGGAGTGAGCAGTTCTTC.

This clonotype was seen more than once but under ten times. The chain combines TRBV9 with TRBJ2-3, with D perhaps matching TRBD2 (5 bases). V lost 0 bases, J lost 2 bases, and 10 bases lay in between. This CDR3 is built from 15 residues. Germline CDR1 reads SGDLS; CDR2 reads YYNGEE. The CDR3, as DNA: TGTGCCAGCAGCGTAGCGGACTGGATCACAGATACGCAGTATTTT. Residues: CASSVADWITDTQYF.

V and J are TRBV7-9 and TRBJ1-3; D not certain. The CDR3 totals 14 residues. Trimming took 10 bases from V and 0 from J, leaving 13 bases between them. Germline values: CDR1 SEHNR, CDR2 FQNEAQ (reference sequence). The CDR3 region is CATPDRSSGNTIYF. CDR3 nucleotide sequence: TGTGCCACGCCAGACCGGAGCTCTGGAAACACCATATATTTT.

V and J are TRBV15 and TRBJ2-1; possibly TRBD1 or TRBD2 for D (5 bases each). This CDR3 region has 14 residues. In germline, CDR1 is LNHNV, CDR2 YYDKDF (reference sequence). Trimming removed 4 bases from V and 2 bases from J, with 9 bases in between. CDR3 in DNA: TGTGCCACCAGCAACCCGGGACCCTACAATGAGCAGTTCTTC. It codes for CATSNPGPYNEQFF.

This clonotype appeared a few times. The chain carries TRBV12-3 or TRBV12-4 and TRBJ1-4; no firm D call. Trimming took off 7 bases at V and 4 bases at J, with 22 bases between the two ends. This CDR3 comprises 17 residues. Here the CDR3 reads CASTHLGLRRHNEKLFF. CDR3 DNA: TGTGCCAGCACCCACCTCGGACTCCGGCGCCATAATGAAAAACTGTTTTTT.

This clonotype came up a few times. The CDR3 DNA reads TGTGCCAGCAGTCCAACAGGGACAGGGGGCAATCAGCCCCAGCATTTT. It specifies CASSPTGTGGNQPQHF. The rearrangement joins TRBV28 to TRBJ1-5; the match to TRBD1 covers 10 bases. Germline trimming cut 5 bases from V and 2 bases from J; bases unmatched to any gene: 6. This CDR3 is built from 16 residues. CDR1 and CDR2 (germline): MDHEN, SYDVKM.

This clonotype has just a few counts. This chain uses TRBV10-3 with TRBJ2-2; D remains unclear. The CDR3 contains 14 residues. Trimming stripped 0 bases from V and 2 bases from J, with 4 bases between. Germline CDR1 is ENHRY and CDR2 is SYGVKD. The CDR3 loop reads CAISESTNTGELFF. The CDR3 DNA is TGTGCCATCAGTGAGTCAACCAACACCGGGGAGCTGTTTTTT.

This chain joins TRBV3-1 and TRBJ1-6, with D unclear. The ends were cut back, 2 bases at V and 8 bases at J, with 7 bases in the middle. CDR1 is LGHDT, CDR2 YNNKEL, per germline (reference sequence). CDR3 size: 13 residues. CDR3 coding DNA: TGTGCCAGCAGCCAACGGACCTATTCACCCCTCCACTTT. This gives the protein CASSQRTYSPLHF.

This clonotype has just a few counts. The chain has TRBV5-1 and TRBJ2-3; D is unclear. CDR3 size: 15 residues. CDR1 and CDR2 from the germline V gene are SGHRS and YFSETQ. Trimming removed 8 bases from V and 6 bases from J, with 22 bases in between. The CDR3 coding sequence is TGCGCCAGTCGTTACCGGTCCCAAAGCGCGGATACGCAGTATTTT. Translating gives CASRYRSQSADTQYF. The entire variable domain, with the rest obtained from reference TRBV5-1 and TRBJ2-3, is as follows: KAGVTQTPRYLIKTRGQQVTLSCSPISGHRSVSWYQQTPGQGLQFLFEYFSETQRNKGNFPGRFSGRQFSNSRSEMNVSTLELGDSALYLCASRYRSQSADTQYFGPGTRLTVL.

The CDR3 sequence: CARSKRVGTVGTNYGYTF. The CDR3 DNA follows: TGTGCCAGAAGTAAACGAGTCGGGACGGTGGGTACTAACTATGGCTACACCTTC. The chain employs TRBV2 and TRBJ1-2; D may be TRBD1 (5 bases). The germline V gene has CDR1 SNHLY and CDR2 FYNNEI. The CDR3 totals 18 residues. V was clipped by 9 bases and J by 0 bases, with 26 bases between them.

This clonotype was counted at least ten times. The V and J genes are TRBV3-1 and TRBJ2-7; no clear D. CDR3 length: 12 residues. Germline CDR1 is LGHDT and CDR2 is YNNKEL (reference sequence). The germline V and J ends were trimmed by 1 base and 2 bases, with 3 bases remaining between them. CDR3: CASSQVTYEQYF. In DNA, the CDR3 is TGTGCCAGCAGCCAAGTCACCTACGAGCAGTACTTC.

This clonotype appeared once. This sequence may be a read error, since a much larger clone differs from it by one base. The chain combines TRBV29-1 with TRBJ2-1; D tentatively fits TRBD1 or TRBD2 (5 bases each). CDR1 is SQVTM, CDR2 ANQGSEA, per germline. This CDR3 region has 12 residues. The CDR3 region is CSIGTVGDEQLF. The CDR3 coding sequence is TGCAGCATCGGGACCGTAGGTGATGAGCAGCTCTTC.

The rearrangement links TRBV6-5 to TRBJ2-1; 9 bases are a match to TRBD2. The V segment lost 2 bases and the J segment 2 bases; nucleotides outside the gene matches: 4. CDR3 length: 16 residues. Germline assignment: CDR1 MNHEY and CDR2 SVGAGI. The CDR3 sequence: CASSYEGGGAYNEQFF. CDR3 nucleotides: TGTGCCAGCAGTTACGAAGGCGGGGGGGCCTACAATGAGCAGTTCTTC.

This clonotype showed up just a few times. The rearrangement joins TRBV10-3 to TRBJ2-4; unclear D gene. The germline CDR1 and CDR2 sequences are ENHRY and SYGVKD. Deletions cut 0 bases from V and 4 bases from J, with 10 bases between. The CDR3 has 15 residues. CDR3 protein: CAISESTQGKNIQYF. CDR3 DNA: TGTGCCATCAGTGAGTCGACTCAAGGGAAAAACATTCAGTACTTC.

This clonotype was counted at least ten times. CDR3 amino acids: CASSFHSTDTQYF. The CDR3 region has the DNA TGCGCCAGCAGCTTCCACAGCACAGATACGCAGTATTTT. The chain carries TRBV5-1 and TRBJ2-3, with D hard to call. V shed 2 bases and J shed 0 bases, with 4 bases lying between them. The CDR3 spans 13 residues. Germline lookup yields CDR1 SGHRS and CDR2 YFSETQ.

This clonotype was recorded many times. V is TRBV28 and J is TRBJ1-5, with 7 bases fitting TRBD1. Germline lookup yields CDR1 MDHEN and CDR2 SYDVKM. The ends lost 4 bases at V and 2 bases at J; junction bases unmatched: 14. The CDR3 runs to 18 residues. CDR3 DNA: TGTGCCAGCAGTTCAGAACGGACAGGACGATTGGGCAATCAGCCCCAGCATTTT. It encodes CASSSERTGRLGNQPQHF.